This T cell receptor (beta chain) was sequenced in a study of cytomegalovirus exposure and HLA in healthy donors. Whole-study results and caveats: In a later analysis, the majority of CMV-associated beta chains seemingly showed HLA restriction.

J lost 3 bases, V lost 5 bases, and 10 bases had no gene match. Germline-derived CDR1 and CDR2 are SGHAT and FQNNGV. The CDR3 is made up of 15 amino acids. On this clone itself: The antigen remains unidentified.

PCR used 60 Vbeta primers and 13 Jbeta primers. Produced via immunoSEQ multiplex PCR; TCRdb's table is partial and in-frame only. The table includes 90,000 to 110,000 clones, roughly 79% detected once. Sequenced: PBMCs. The clonotype was recovered from a man aged 35 to 55 in good health and CMV-seronegative. This sequence joins TRBV11-2 and TRBJ2-7; TRBD1 aligns across 7 bases. CDR3 amino acids: CASSLAGTAYYEQYF. CDR3 bases: TGTGCCAGCAGCCTAGCCGGGACAGCTTACTACGAGCAGTACTTC. The variable domain in full, completed from reference TRBV11-2 and TRBJ2-7, reads EAGVAQSPRYKIIEKRQSVAFWCNPISGHATLYWYQQILGQGPKLLIQFQNNGVVDDSQLPKDRFSAERLKGVDSTLKIQPAKLEDSAVYLCASSLAGTAYYEQYFGPGTRLTVT.